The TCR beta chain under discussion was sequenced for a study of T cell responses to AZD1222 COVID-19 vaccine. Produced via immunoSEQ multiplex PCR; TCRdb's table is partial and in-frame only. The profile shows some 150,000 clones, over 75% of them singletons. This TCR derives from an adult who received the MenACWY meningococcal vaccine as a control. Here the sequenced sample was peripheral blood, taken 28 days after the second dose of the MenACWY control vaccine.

The CDR3 DNA is TGTGGGGCCTCGGGACCCCGATTGGGGCCCCAGCATTTT. Its protein product is CGASGPRLGPQHF. This chain links TRBV6-6 with TRBJ1-5; tentative D call: TRBD1 (5 bases). This CDR3 region has 13 residues. The germline V gene encodes CDR1 MNHNY and CDR2 SVGAGI (reference sequence).